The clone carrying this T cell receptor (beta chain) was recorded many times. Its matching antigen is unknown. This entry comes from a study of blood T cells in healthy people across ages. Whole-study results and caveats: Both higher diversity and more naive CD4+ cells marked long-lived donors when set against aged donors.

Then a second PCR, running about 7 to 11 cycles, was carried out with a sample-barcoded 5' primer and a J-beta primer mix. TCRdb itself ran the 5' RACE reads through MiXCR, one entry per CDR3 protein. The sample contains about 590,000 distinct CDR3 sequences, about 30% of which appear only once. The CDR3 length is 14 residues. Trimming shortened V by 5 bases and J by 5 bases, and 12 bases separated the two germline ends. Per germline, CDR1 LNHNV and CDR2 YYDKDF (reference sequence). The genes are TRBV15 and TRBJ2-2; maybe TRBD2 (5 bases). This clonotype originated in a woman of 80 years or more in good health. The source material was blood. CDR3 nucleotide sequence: TGTGCCACCAGCCGCGGAGGTGAGACCGGGGAGCTGTTTTTT. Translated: CATSRGGETGELFF.